The 27 T cell receptor beta chains listed next were all sequenced from one sample in a study of blood T cell repertoires in COVID-19. Using immunoSEQ multiplex PCR, the repertoire was profiled, and TCRdb retains in-frame clones only, with some absent. The sample has about 33,000 clones, approximately 85% seen once. The sample taken for sequencing was peripheral blood. These receptors all stem from a man aged 60 to 69 with active COVID-19.

The genes are TRBV20-1 and TRBJ2-5; 11 nucleotides match TRBD2. V shed 3 bases and J 5 bases; nucleotides not matched to a gene: 11. CDR1 DFQATT and CDR2 SNEGSKA come from the germline V gene (reference sequence). The CDR3 length is 16 residues. CDR3 sequence: CSASWLTSGIRETQYF. The CDR3 bases are TGCAGTGCTAGTTGGTTGACTAGCGGGATAAGGGAGACCCAGTACTTC.

This clone was found once. V and J are TRBV7-6 and TRBJ2-7; no definite D call. CDR3 length equals 13 residues. Germline lookup yields CDR1 SGHVS and CDR2 FNYEAQ. V lost 2 bases and J 3 bases, leaving 8 bases between the germline ends. CDR3 DNA: TGTGCCAGCAGCTTACAACCAGGCTACGAGCAGTACTTC. It is translated as CASSLQPGYEQYF.

V gene TRBV5-1 combines with J gene TRBJ2-1; TRBD2 matches at 7 bases. The germline V gene has CDR1 SGHRS and CDR2 YFSETQ. V shed 6 bases, J shed 4 bases, and the junction held 7 bases outside the gene matches. The CDR3 totals 14 residues. The CDR3 sequence: CASTRGDLYNEQFF. Written as DNA, the CDR3 is TGCGCCAGCACCCGGGGGGACCTTTACAATGAGCAGTTCTTC.

There are a few counts of this clone. The chain carries TRBV28 and TRBJ2-3; the D gene is possibly TRBD2 (5 bases). Germline V gene data show CDR1 as MDHEN and CDR2 as SYDVKM. V shed 6 bases and J shed 2 bases, with 9 bases lying between them. The CDR3 extends over 13 amino acids. The CDR3 loop is CASSRTYTDTQYF. The CDR3 nucleotides are TGTGCCAGCAGCAGGACTTACACAGATACGCAGTATTTT.

About this clone: Relative to the germline gene, one junction end is altered; a read error may explain this. The chain carries TRBV7-7 and TRBJ2-5; D is uncertain. The CDR3 consists of 17 residues. The germline V gene encodes CDR1 SSHAT and CDR2 FNYEAQ (reference sequence). The CDR3 loop is CASSLGIGGPGQETQYF. In DNA form, the CDR3 reads TGTGCTAGCAGCTTAGGAATAGGTGGGCCTGGCCAAGAGACCCAGTACTTC.

The chain recombines TRBV27 with TRBJ2-1; TRBD1 matches at 12 bases. The germline gives CDR1 MNHEY, CDR2 SMNVEV (reference sequence). V dropped 2 bases and J dropped 6; count of bases not matched to a gene: 17. CDR3 size: 20 residues. DNA for the CDR3: TGTGCCAGCAGTTTAAGGGCACCCGGGACAGGGGGCAATTGGGGCAATGAGCAGTTCTTC. Protein product: CASSLRAPGTGGNWGNEQFF.

The V gene is TRBV19, the J gene TRBJ2-5; TRBD2 aligns across 7 bases. CDR1 LNHDA and CDR2 SQIVND come from the germline V gene (reference sequence). This CDR3 is built from 16 residues. The junction had 8 bases not matched to a gene; V was cut back by 2 bases and J by 2 bases. The CDR3 spells CASSITGRTLQETQYF. As DNA, the CDR3 is TGTGCCAGTAGTATAACCGGGAGGACCCTTCAAGAGACCCAGTACTTC.

The V and J genes are TRBV9 and TRBJ2-6; possibly TRBD1 for D (5 bases). The CDR3 is 16 amino acids. Looked up from germline, CDR1 is SGDLS and CDR2 is YYNGEE. Trimming took 3 bases from V and 1 from J, leaving 11 bases between them. DNA of the CDR3: TGTGCCAGCAGCGCCTTGGCAGGGTCTGGGGCCAACGTCCTGACTTTC. This encodes CASSALAGSGANVLTF.

The chain has TRBV5-8 and TRBJ2-1, with D possibly being TRBD2 (5 bases). Germline V gene data show CDR1 as SGHTS and CDR2 as YDEGEE. The CDR3 totals 17 residues. V shed 4 bases and J shed 0 bases, with 17 bases lying between them. The chain's CDR3 is CASSQERAGSSYNEQFF. For the CDR3, the DNA is TGTGCCAGCAGCCAGGAGCGCGCGGGTAGCTCCTACAATGAGCAGTTCTTC.

The chain has TRBV2 and TRBJ2-7; no firm D call. The CDR3 is 12 amino acids. V lost 6 bases to trimming and J lost 4 bases, with 10 bases between them. The germline CDR1 and CDR2 sequences are SNHLY and FYNNEI. The CDR3 loop is CASRLTTYEQYF. The CDR3 nucleotides are TGTGCCAGCAGACTCACTACTTACGAGCAGTACTTC.

The sample holds a few counts of this clone. The V call is TRBV9, the J call TRBJ2-7; TRBD1 is a possible D gene (6 bases). Germline assignment: CDR1 SGDLS and CDR2 YYNGEE. V lost 3 bases to trimming and J lost 3 bases, with 13 bases between them. CDR3 length: 14 amino acids. The CDR3 sequence: CASSAETGLYEQYF. The CDR3 DNA reads as TGTGCCAGCAGCGCGGAGACAGGACTCTACGAGCAGTACTTC.

The rearrangement links TRBV7-9 to TRBJ1-2; D unresolved. V was cut by 3 bases and J by 8 bases, with 13 bases left in between. This CDR3 contains 13 residues. The germline CDR1 and CDR2 sequences are SEHNR and FQNEAQ (reference sequence). Here the CDR3 DNA reads TGTGCCAGCAGCTTGATTGGGGAGGGCGGCTACACCTTC. The encoded protein is CASSLIGEGGYTF.

V is TRBV5-4 and J is TRBJ2-5; 10 bases agree with TRBD2. The ends lost 7 bases at V and 4 bases at J; junction bases unmatched: 7. The CDR3 has 14 amino acids. Germline values: CDR1 SGHNT, CDR2 YYREEE (reference sequence). The chain's CDR3 is CASRSGRAPETQYF. CDR3 in DNA: TGTGCCAGCCGGAGCGGGAGGGCACCAGAGACCCAGTACTTC.

This clone was detected only once. The chain couples TRBV7-2 to TRBJ1-1; no clear D. The V gene lost 3 bases and the J gene lost 5 bases, with 13 bases spanning the gap. CDR1 SGHTA and CDR2 FQGNSA come from the germline V gene. This CDR3 region has 14 residues. This CDR3 is CASSFFGGRTEAFF. The CDR3, as DNA: TGTGCCAGCAGCTTTTTCGGAGGGAGGACTGAAGCTTTCTTT.

This clone was counted a single time. The CDR3 region is CASSPGGREVEQFF. The CDR3 coding sequence is TGTGCCAGCAGCCCTGGCGGGAGAGAGGTTGAGCAGTTCTTC. V and J are TRBV9 and TRBJ2-1, with 7 bases fitting TRBD2. This CDR3 region has 14 residues. Germline trimming cut 4 bases from V and 9 bases from J; bases unmatched to any gene: 10. Germline V gene data show CDR1 as SGDLS and CDR2 as YYNGEE.

The chain combines TRBV27 with TRBJ1-1; unclear D gene. The CDR3 is 13 amino acids. Germline CDR1 MNHEY, CDR2 SMNVEV (reference sequence). Trimming took off 6 bases at V and 0 bases at J, with 8 bases between the two ends. This CDR3 reads CASRGTMNTEAFF. CDR3 nucleotides: TGTGCCAGCAGGGGCACCATGAACACTGAAGCTTTCTTT.

The chain is built from TRBV18 and TRBJ2-7, with D perhaps TRBD1 (5 bases). Germline V gene lookup returns CDR1 KGHSH and CDR2 LQKENI. V lost 3 bases, J lost 2 bases, and 11 bases lay in between. The length of the CDR3 is 14 residues. The CDR3 here is CASSPGQNPYEQYF. CDR3 nucleotides: TGTGCCAGCTCACCGGGGCAGAACCCCTACGAGCAGTACTTC.

This chain uses TRBV5-4 with TRBJ2-5; 9 nucleotides line up with TRBD2. The V gene's germline CDR1 is SGHNT and CDR2 YYREEE (reference sequence). The CDR3 sequence is 16 residues long. The ends lost 2 bases at V and 5 bases at J; junction bases unmatched: 10. The CDR3 coding sequence is TGTGCCAGCAGCTTACCCCGAGCGGGAGGAGGGGAGACCCAGTACTTC. It is translated as CASSLPRAGGGETQYF.

Remarks on this clone: The junction departs from the called germline gene at one end, perhaps through a read error. V is TRBV28 and J is TRBJ1-1; D is possibly TRBD1 (6 bases). This CDR3 is 12 amino acids long. Germline CDR1 MDHEN, CDR2 SYDVKM. CDR3 amino acids: CASILPQGKAFF. The CDR3 DNA follows: TGTGCCAGCATTTTACCCCAGGGGAAAGCTTTCTTT.

This chain links TRBV6-5 with TRBJ2-2; D perhaps matches TRBD1 (6 bases). This CDR3 is 15 amino acids long. Germline V lookup: CDR1 MNHEY, CDR2 SVGAGI. Trimming left V 7 bases short and J 1 base short, with 13 bases between. The CDR3 is CASKKGTMNTGELFF. The CDR3 DNA reads TGTGCCAGCAAGAAAGGGACAATGAACACCGGGGAGCTGTTTTTT.

This clone showed up just a few times. V gene TRBV6-5 combines with J gene TRBJ1-1; the match to TRBD1 covers 9 bases. V was clipped by 4 bases and J by 12 bases; unmatched bases: 15. The CDR3 length is 15 residues. From germline, CDR1 is MNHEY and CDR2 SVGAGI. Written as DNA, the CDR3 is TGTGCCAGCAGTTCTCACAGAGATGACAGGGGGTCGTCTTTCTTT. Translated, it gives CASSSHRDDRGSSFF.

This clone was recorded only once. The chain is built from TRBV19 and TRBJ2-1, with D unresolved. Between the trimmed V and J ends, which lost 3 bases and 6 bases, there was a span of 18 bases. The CDR3 totals 16 residues. Per the germline V gene, CDR1 is LNHDA and CDR2 is SQIVND (reference sequence). The CDR3 protein is CASSISGRSTINEQFF. The CDR3 nucleotides are TGTGCCAGTAGTATTTCTGGCCGCTCCACGATCAATGAGCAGTTCTTC. Full variable domain (missing parts from reference TRBV19 and TRBJ2-1): DGGITQSPKYLFRKEGQNVTLSCEQNLNHDAMYWYRQDPGQGLRLIYYSQIVNDFQKGDIAEGYSVSREKKESFPLTVTSAQKNPTAFYLCASSISGRSTINEQFFGPGTRLTVL.

The chain recombines TRBV28 with TRBJ2-2; TRBD1 might be the D (5 bases). This CDR3 region has 12 residues. CDR1 and CDR2 (germline): MDHEN, SYDVKM. V lost 9 bases and J 3 bases, leaving 8 bases between the germline ends. This CDR3 is CASDRDTGELFF. CDR3 DNA: TGTGCCAGTGACAGAGACACCGGGGAGCTGTTTTTT.

This rearrangement joins TRBV6-5 to TRBJ1-1, with 8 nucleotides matching TRBD1. V lost 0 bases, J lost 5 bases, and 8 bases stayed unmatched. The CDR3 covers 16 residues. Germline V gene sequence: CDR1 MNHEY, CDR2 SVGAGI. The CDR3 protein is CASSYSGRGRKTEAFF. DNA for the CDR3: TGTGCCAGCAGTTACTCGGGCAGGGGGCGAAAGACTGAAGCTTTCTTT.

This rearrangement joins TRBV5-4 to TRBJ2-5; 9 bases are a match to TRBD2. V lost 4 bases to trimming and J lost 5 bases; unmatched junction nucleotides: 9. Germline assignment: CDR1 SGHNT and CDR2 YYREEE (reference sequence). CDR3 length equals 15 residues. CDR3 in amino acids: CASSTSGRPRETQYF. CDR3 nucleotides: TGTGCCAGCAGCACCAGCGGGAGGCCGCGGGAGACCCAGTACTTC.

This rearrangement joins TRBV29-1 to TRBJ2-2; 8 bases are shared with TRBD2. CDR1 is SQVTM, CDR2 ANQGSEA, per germline. The V and J ends lost 7 bases and 4 bases, in that order; junction bases with no gene match: 8. The CDR3 loop spans 14 amino acids. The CDR3 region is CSGTRTSSTGELFF. The CDR3, as DNA: TGCAGCGGGACCAGGACTAGCTCCACCGGGGAGCTGTTTTTT.

The chain recombines TRBV7-8 with TRBJ2-7; D is possibly TRBD1 (6 bases). Germline V gene lookup returns CDR1 SGHVS and CDR2 FQNEAQ. V lost 1 base and J 7 bases, leaving 17 bases between the germline ends. This CDR3 region has 15 residues. The CDR3 here is CASSLVPAGVEEQYF. CDR3 bases: TGTGCCAGCAGCTTAGTCCCCGCAGGGGTGGAGGAGCAGTACTTC.